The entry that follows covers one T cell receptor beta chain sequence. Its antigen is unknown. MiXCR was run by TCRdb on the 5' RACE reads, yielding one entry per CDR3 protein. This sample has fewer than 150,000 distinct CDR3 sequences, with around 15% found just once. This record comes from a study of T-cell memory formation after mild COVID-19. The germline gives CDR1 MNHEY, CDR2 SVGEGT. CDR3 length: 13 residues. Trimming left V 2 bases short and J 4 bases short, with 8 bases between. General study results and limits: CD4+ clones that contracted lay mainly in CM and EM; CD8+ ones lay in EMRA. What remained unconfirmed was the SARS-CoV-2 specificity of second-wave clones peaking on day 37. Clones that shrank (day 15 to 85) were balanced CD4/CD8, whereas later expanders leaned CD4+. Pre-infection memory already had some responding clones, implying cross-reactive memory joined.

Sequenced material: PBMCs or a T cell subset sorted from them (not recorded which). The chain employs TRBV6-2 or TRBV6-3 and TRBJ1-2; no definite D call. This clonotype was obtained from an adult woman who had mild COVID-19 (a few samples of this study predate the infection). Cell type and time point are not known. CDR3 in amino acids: CASSYIFLYGYTF. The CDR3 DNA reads TGTGCCAGCAGTTACATCTTCCTCTATGGCTACACCTTC.